The rows below give T cell receptor beta chains drawn from one sample of a study of T cell repertoires in cytomegalovirus infection. No antigen has been identified for these receptors. Using its own MiXCR run on the reads, TCRdb lists one record per CDR3 protein. Of approximately 730,000 distinct CDR3 sequences in the sample, around 29% were seen once. Material: cultured CD8+ T cells from PBMCs, obtained from culture after CMV antigen stimulation. Receptors originate from a human donor in good health (CMV status not recorded). Some clones in this sample may be carry-over from other donors' samples. The CDR3 runs from the conserved cysteine through the conserved F or W. The D gene is left open where the match is weak. Expanded clones are given a class, and other clones once, few, many or no size at all.

>-|-|TRBV5-4|TRBJ2-3|13
TGTGTCAGCAGCTTTGGGGGTTCAGATACGCAGTATTTT
CVSSFGGSDTQYF
>TRBD2|-|TRBV6-6|TRBJ2-3|15
TGTGCCAGCAGTTACAGCCCGGGGGGGTGGGATACGCAGTATTTT
CASSYSPGGWDTQYF
>-|few|TRBV7-9|TRBJ1-6|16
TGTGCCAGCAGCTTAGGGAGTCCCGGGGAAAATTCACCCCTCCACTTT
CASSLGSPGENSPLHF
>-|few|TRBV20-1|TRBJ1-1|15
TGCAGTGCTTCCGGGACACATAGAATGAACACTGAAGCTTTCTTT
CSASGTHRMNTEAFF
>-|few|TRBV6-1|TRBJ2-5|17
TGTGCCAGCAGTGAACGCCAACTCTTGGTACGCGGGGAGACCCAGTACTTC
CASSERQLLVRGETQYF
>-|-|TRBV2|TRBJ2-1|15
TGTGCCAGCAACCGGGGCCACCCGCTGTACAATGAGCAGTTCTTC
CASNRGHPLYNEQFF
>-|-|TRBV19|TRBJ1-1|15
TGTGCCAGTAGTTCACAGGGAACCAGGGATAGAACGGCTTTCTTT
CASSSQGTRDRTAFF
>-|-|TRBV7-9|TRBJ1-6|13
TGTGCCAGCAGCTCTGTGGGTAATTCACCCCTCCACTTT
CASSSVGNSPLHF
>TRBD2|few|TRBV12-3/TRBV12-4|TRBJ2-1|17
TGTGCCAGCAGTTTAGCCGCATTTGCTAGCGGGGTTTATGAGCAGTTCTTC
CASSLAAFASGVYEQFF
>-|few|TRBV11-3|TRBJ2-1|15
TGTGCCAGCAGCTTAGCAGGCTACCTTGTCAATGAGCAGTTCTTC
CASSLAGYLVNEQFF
>-|-|TRBV7-9|TRBJ2-1|16
TGTGCCAGCAGCTTAGTACCAGCGGTAGGCTACAATGAGCAGTTCTTC
CASSLVPAVGYNEQFF
>TRBD1|-|TRBV2|TRBJ1-5|17
TGTGCCAGCAGTGAAGCCCCGGGACAGGGAATGAATCAGCCCCAGCATTTT
CASSEAPGQGMNQPQHF
>TRBD1|-|TRBV5-1|TRBJ2-1|15
TGCGCCAGCAGCTACCGGACAGGACCCTACAATGAGCAGTTCTTC
CASSYRTGPYNEQFF
>TRBD2|-|TRBV15|TRBJ2-2|18
TGTGCCACCAGCAGATATGGGCTTAGCGGGGGGAACACCGGGGAGCTGTTTTTT
CATSRYGLSGGNTGELFF
>-|few|TRBV6-1|TRBJ1-1|12
TGTGCCAGCGGGGGCTTGAACACTGAAGCTTTCTTT
CASGGLNTEAFF
>TRBD1|few|TRBV7-6|TRBJ2-3|16
TGTGCCAGCAGCTTAGATTTGCAGGGGGCCACAGATACGCAGTATTTT
CASSLDLQGATDTQYF
>-|-|TRBV6-5|TRBJ1-5|19
TGTGCCAGCAGTTACGAACGACTCAGGCTAGCGGGAAGCACAGATACGCAGCATTTT
CASSYERLRLAGSTDTQHF
>-|-|TRBV27|TRBJ1-5|15
TGTGCCAGCAGTTTAGTTGTTGGGTTCGATCAGCCCCAGCATTTT
CASSLVVGFDQPQHF
>-|-|TRBV6-2/TRBV6-3|TRBJ1-4|14
TGTGCCAGCAGTTACGCCCGTACAAATGAAAAACTGTTTTTT
CASSYARTNEKLFF
>TRBD1|-|TRBV10-3|TRBJ2-7|14
TGTGCCATCAGAACAGGGGGCGAACCGGGAGAGCAGTACTTC
CAIRTGGEPGEQYF
>TRBD2|many|TRBV7-9|TRBJ2-1|18
TGTGCCAGCAGCACGACTAGCGGGGGGACCCCAGGTTTCGATGAGCAGTTCTTC
CASSTTSGGTPGFDEQFF
>-|many|TRBV6-5|TRBJ1-6|18
TGTGCCAGCAGTTACTCGATAATCGGGGGCCTAAATAATTCACCCCTCCACTTT
CASSYSIIGGLNNSPLHF
>-|few|TRBV7-9|TRBJ2-1|16
TGTGCCAGCAGTTTCCCCGGGACGAAGGTGCTGGGTGAGCAGTTCTTC
CASSFPGTKVLGEQFF
>TRBD2|-|TRBV4-2|TRBJ2-7|17
TGTGCCAGCAGCCAGATCGGACTAGCGGGGGGATCCTACGAGCAGTACTTC
CASSQIGLAGGSYEQYF
>-|-|TRBV29-1|TRBJ2-7|12
TGCAGCGTTGAAGAACTCGGGGCCGAGCAGTACTTC
CSVEELGAEQYF
>TRBD1|-|TRBV6-5|TRBJ2-1|18
TGTGCCAGCAGTTACGGGGACAGGGGGCCCGAGACCTACAATGAGCAGTTCTTC
CASSYGDRGPETYNEQFF
>-|-|TRBV12-3/TRBV12-4|TRBJ1-4|15
TGTGCCAGCAGTTTAGGGACATCAACTAATGAAAAACTGCTTTTT
CASSLGTSTNEKLLF
>TRBD1|many|TRBV11-1|TRBJ1-5|13
TGTGCCAGCAGTTCAGGGGGCAGTCAGCCCCAGCATTTT
CASSSGGSQPQHF
>-|-|TRBV6-6|TRBJ2-3|16
TGTGCCAGCAGTTACTCGAAGGGGACTAGCACAGATACGCAGTATTTT
CASSYSKGTSTDTQYF
>-|-|TRBV6-1|TRBJ2-1|16
TGTGCCAGCAGTCCCAGGACACCCCAAGGCCCCAATGAGCAGTTCTTC
CASSPRTPQGPNEQFF
>-|few|TRBV4-2|TRBJ2-1|13
TGTGCCAGCCGGCAACGCTCCTACAATGAGCAGTTCTTC
CASRQRSYNEQFF
>-|-|TRBV15|TRBJ1-6|14
TGTGCCACCAGCTACAGGACTGTAGACTCACCCCTCCACTTT
CATSYRTVDSPLHF
>-|-|TRBV27|TRBJ1-1|16
TGTGCCAGCAGTCCTTACGGACTCAATTCGGACACTGAAGCTTTCTTT
CASSPYGLNSDTEAFF
>-|few|TRBV7-7|TRBJ2-3|15
TGTGCTAGCAGCCCCGGGGCCGGCGGGTTAGATACGCAGTATTTT
CASSPGAGGLDTQYF
>TRBD2|many|TRBV7-8|TRBJ2-2|18
TGTGCCACCCCAAAGAAAACCTCAGCGGGGGGGCCTGTCGGGGAGCTGTTTTTT
CATPKKTSAGGPVGELFF
>-|-|TRBV7-9|TRBJ1-3|14
TGTGCCAGCAGTTATGGTTCTTCAGGAAACACCATATATTTT
CASSYGSSGNTIYF